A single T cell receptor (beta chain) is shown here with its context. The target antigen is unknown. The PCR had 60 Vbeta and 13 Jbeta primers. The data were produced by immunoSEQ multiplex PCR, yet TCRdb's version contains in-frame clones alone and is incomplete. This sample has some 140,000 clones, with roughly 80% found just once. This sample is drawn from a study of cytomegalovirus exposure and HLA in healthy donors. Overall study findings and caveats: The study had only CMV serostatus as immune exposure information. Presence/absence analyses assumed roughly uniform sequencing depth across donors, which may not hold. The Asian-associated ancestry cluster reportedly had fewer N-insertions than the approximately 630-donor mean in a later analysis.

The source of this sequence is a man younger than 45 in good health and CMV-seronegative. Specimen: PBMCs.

The CDR3 is CASSPGGTGLRNEQFF. CDR3 DNA: TGCGCCAGCAGCCCTGGCGGGACAGGGCTTCGGAATGAGCAGTTCTTC. The chain links TRBV5-1 to TRBJ2-1; 9 nucleotides agree with TRBD1. This CDR3 is 16 amino acids long. The germline V gene has CDR1 SGHRS and CDR2 YFSETQ. The junction had 12 bases not matched to a gene; V was cut back by 4 bases and J by 7 bases.